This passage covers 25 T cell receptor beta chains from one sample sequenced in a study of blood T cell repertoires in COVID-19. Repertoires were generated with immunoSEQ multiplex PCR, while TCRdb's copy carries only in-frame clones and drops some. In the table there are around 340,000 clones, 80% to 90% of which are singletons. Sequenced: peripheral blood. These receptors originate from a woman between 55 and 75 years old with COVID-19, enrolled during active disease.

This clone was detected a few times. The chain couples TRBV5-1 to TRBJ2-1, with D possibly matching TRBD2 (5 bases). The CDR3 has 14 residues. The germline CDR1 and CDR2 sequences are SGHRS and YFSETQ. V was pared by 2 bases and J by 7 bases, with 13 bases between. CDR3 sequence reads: CASSLGLPLNEQFF. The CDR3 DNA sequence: TGCGCCAGCAGCTTAGGACTGCCCCTAAATGAGCAGTTCTTC.

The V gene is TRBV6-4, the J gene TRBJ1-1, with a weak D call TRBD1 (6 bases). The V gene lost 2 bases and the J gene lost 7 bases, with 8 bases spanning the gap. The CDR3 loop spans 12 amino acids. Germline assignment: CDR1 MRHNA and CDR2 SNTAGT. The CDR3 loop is CASSDARGEAFF. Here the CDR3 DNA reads TGTGCCAGCAGTGACGCCAGGGGTGAAGCTTTCTTT.

CDR3 nucleotide sequence: TGCGCCAGCAGCTCGACAGGGGGAAACTATGGCTACACCTTC. Protein product: CASSSTGGNYGYTF. This chain joins TRBV5-1 and TRBJ1-2; 9 bases agree with TRBD1. The CDR3 spans 14 residues. The J segment lost 2 bases and the V segment lost 3 bases, leaving 2 bases of the junction unmatched. Looked up from germline, CDR1 is SGHRS and CDR2 is YFSETQ.

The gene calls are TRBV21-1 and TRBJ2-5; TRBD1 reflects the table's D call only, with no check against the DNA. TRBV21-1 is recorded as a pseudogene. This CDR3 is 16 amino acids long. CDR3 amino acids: CASRSFNNRGKETQYF. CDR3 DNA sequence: TGTGCCAGCAGAAGCTTCAATAACAGGGGAAAAGAGACCCAGTACTTC.

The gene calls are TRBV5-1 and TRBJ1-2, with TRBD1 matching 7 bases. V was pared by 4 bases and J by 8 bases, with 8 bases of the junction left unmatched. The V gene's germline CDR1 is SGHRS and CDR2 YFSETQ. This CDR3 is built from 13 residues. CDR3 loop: CASSMDRLLGYTF. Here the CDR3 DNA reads TGCGCCAGCAGCATGGACAGGCTTCTCGGCTACACCTTC.

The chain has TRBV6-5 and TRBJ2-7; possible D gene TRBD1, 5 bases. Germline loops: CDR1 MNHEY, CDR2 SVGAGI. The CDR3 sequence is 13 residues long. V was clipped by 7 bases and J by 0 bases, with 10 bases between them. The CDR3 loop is CASKSDSSYEQYF. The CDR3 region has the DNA TGTGCCAGCAAGTCTGACAGCTCCTACGAGCAGTACTTC.

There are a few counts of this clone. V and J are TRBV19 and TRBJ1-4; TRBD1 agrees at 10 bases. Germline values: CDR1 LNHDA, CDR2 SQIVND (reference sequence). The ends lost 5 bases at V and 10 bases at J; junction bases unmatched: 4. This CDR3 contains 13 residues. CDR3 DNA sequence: TGTGCCAGTAGTGGACAGGGGGTAGGAAAACTGTTTTTT. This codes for CASSGQGVGKLFF.

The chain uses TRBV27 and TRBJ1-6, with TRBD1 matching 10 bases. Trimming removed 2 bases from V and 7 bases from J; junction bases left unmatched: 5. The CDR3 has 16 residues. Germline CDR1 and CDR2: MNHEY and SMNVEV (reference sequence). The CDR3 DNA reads TGTGCCAGCAGTTTAAAGGGACAGGGGTGGAATTCACCCCTCCACTTT. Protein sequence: CASSLKGQGWNSPLHF.

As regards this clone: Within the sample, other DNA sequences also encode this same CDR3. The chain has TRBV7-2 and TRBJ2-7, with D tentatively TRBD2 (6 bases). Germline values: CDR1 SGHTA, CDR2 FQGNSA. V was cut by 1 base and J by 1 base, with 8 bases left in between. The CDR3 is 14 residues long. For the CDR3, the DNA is TGTGCCAGCAGCTTAGTCCGGGGGTCCTACGAGCAGTACTTC. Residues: CASSLVRGSYEQYF.

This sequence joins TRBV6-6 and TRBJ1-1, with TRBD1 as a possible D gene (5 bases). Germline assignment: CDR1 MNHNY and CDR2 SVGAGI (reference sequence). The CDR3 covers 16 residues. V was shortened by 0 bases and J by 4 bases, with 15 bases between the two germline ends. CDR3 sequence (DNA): TGTGCCAGCAGTTACTCATCAGGGAGGTTTGGCACTGAAGCTTTCTTT. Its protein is CASSYSSGRFGTEAFF.

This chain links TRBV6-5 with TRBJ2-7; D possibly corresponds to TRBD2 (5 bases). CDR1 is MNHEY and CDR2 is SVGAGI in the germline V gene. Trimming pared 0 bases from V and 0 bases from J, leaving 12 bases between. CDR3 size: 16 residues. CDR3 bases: TGTGCCAGCAGTTACTCGGCGGGCGAAAGCTCCTACGAGCAGTACTTC. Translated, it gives CASSYSAGESSYEQYF.

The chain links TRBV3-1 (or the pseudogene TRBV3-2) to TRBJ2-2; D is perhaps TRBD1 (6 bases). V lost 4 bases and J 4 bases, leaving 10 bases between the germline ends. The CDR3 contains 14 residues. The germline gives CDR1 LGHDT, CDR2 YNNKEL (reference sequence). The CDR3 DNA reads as TGTGCCAGCAGCCTGGAAGGGGGCACCGGGGAGCTGTTTTTT. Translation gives CASSLEGGTGELFF.

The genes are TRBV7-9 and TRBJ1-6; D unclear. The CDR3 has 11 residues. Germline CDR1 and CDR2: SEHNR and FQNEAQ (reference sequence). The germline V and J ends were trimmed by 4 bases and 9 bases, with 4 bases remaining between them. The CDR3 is CASSSTSPLHF. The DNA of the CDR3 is TGTGCCAGCAGCTCTACTTCACCCCTCCACTTT.

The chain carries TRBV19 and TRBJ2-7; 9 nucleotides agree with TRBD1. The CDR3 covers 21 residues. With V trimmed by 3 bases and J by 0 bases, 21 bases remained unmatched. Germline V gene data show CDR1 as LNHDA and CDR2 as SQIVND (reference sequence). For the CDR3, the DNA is TGTGCCAGTAGTATTCGTGCCCGGGGCCAAGGGACAGGGTCCTTCTCCTACGAGCAGTACTTC. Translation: CASSIRARGQGTGSFSYEQYF.

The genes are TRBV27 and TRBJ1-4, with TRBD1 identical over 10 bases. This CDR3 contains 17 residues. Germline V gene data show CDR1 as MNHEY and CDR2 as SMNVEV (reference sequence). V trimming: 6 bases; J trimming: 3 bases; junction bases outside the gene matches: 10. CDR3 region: CASSGTGVYSANEKLFF. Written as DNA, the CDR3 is TGTGCCAGCAGCGGGACAGGGGTTTATTCGGCTAATGAAAAACTGTTTTTT.

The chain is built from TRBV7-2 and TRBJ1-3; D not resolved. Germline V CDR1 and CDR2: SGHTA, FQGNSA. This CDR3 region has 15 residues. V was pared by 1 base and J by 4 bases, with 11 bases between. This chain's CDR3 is CASSLVPASGNTIYF. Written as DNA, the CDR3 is TGTGCCAGCAGCTTAGTCCCTGCGTCAGGAAACACCATATATTTT.

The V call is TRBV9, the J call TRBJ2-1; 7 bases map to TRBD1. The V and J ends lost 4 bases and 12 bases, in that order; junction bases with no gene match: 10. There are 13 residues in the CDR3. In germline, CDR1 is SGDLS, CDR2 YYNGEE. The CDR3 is CASSPMTGSGQFF. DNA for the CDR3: TGTGCCAGCAGCCCCATGACAGGGTCGGGGCAGTTCTTC.

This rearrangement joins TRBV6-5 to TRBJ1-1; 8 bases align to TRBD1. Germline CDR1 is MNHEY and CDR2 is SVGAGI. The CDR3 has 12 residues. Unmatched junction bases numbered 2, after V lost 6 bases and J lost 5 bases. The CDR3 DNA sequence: TGTGCCAGCAGGACAGGGGTAACTGAAGCTTTCTTT. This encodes CASRTGVTEAFF.

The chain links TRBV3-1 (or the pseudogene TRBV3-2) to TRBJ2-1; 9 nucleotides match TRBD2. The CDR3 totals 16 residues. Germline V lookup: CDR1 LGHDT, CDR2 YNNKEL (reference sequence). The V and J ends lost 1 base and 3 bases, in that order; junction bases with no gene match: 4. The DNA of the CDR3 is TGTGCCAGCAGCCAAGGGGGTAGCGGGGGCTACAATGAGCAGTTCTTC. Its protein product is CASSQGGSGGYNEQFF.

As DNA, the CDR3 is TGTGCCAGCAGCCAAGGCACAGGGACTGAGCAGTTCTTC. It translates to CASSQGTGTEQFF. The rearrangement links TRBV4-2 to TRBJ2-1; possibly TRBD1 for D (6 bases). CDR1 and CDR2 (germline): LGHNA, YNFKEQ. CDR3 size: 13 residues. Trimming stripped 1 base from V and 9 bases from J, with 10 bases between.

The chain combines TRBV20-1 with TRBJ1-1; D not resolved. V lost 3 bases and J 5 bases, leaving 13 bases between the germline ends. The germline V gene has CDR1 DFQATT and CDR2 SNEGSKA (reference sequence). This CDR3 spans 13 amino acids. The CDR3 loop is CSASPFQETEAFF. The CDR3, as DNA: TGCAGTGCTAGTCCATTCCAAGAGACTGAAGCTTTCTTT.

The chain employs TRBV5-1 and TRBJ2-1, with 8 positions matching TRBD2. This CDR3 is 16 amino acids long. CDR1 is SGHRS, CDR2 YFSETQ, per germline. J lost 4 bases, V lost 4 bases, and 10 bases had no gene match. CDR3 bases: TGCGCCAGCAGCCTCCAAGCGGGGGACTTTTACAATGAGCAGTTCTTC. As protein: CASSLQAGDFYNEQFF.

CDR3 bases: TGTGCCAGCAGCACTGGGACACTCCTCACAGATACGCAGTATTTT. It translates to CASSTGTLLTDTQYF. The chain links TRBV21-1 to TRBJ2-3; the table calls TRBD1, which could not be checked here. TRBV21-1 is deemed a pseudogene. CDR3 size: 15 residues.

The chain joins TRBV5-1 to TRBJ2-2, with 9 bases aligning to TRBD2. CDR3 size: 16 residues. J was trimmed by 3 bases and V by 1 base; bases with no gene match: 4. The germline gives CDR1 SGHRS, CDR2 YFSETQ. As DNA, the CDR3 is TGCGCCAGCAGCTTGATAGCGGGGGCAGACACCGGGGAGCTGTTTTTT. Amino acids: CASSLIAGADTGELFF.

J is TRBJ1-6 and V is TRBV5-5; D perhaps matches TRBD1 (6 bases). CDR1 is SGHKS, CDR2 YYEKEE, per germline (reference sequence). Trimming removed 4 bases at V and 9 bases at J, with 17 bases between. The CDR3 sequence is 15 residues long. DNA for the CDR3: TGTGCCAGCAGCCCGGGGGGACAAGGTCTTTCACCCCTCCACTTT. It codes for CASSPGGQGLSPLHF.